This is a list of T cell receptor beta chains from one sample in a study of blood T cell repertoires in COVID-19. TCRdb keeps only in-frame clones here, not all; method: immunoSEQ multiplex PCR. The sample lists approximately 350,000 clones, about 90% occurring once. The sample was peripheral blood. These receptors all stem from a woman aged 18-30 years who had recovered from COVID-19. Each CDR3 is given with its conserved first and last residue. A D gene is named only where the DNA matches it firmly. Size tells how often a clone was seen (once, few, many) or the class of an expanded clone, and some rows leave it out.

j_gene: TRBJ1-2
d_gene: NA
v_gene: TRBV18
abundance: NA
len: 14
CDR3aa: CASSPPGQGNGYTF
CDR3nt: TGTGCCAGCTCACCACCCGGGCAGGGGAACGGCTACACCTTC

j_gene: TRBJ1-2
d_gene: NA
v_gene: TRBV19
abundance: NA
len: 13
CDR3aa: CASSGSRGYGYTF
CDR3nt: TGTGCCAGTAGTGGGTCTCGGGGTTATGGCTACACCTTC

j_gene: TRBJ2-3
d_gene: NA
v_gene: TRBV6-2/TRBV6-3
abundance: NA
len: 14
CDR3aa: CASSYGRETDTQYF
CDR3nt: TGTGCCAGCAGTTACGGCAGGGAAACAGATACGCAGTATTTT

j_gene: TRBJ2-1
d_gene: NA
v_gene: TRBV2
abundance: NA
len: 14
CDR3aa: CASSYPLSYNEQFF
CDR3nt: TGTGCCAGCAGTTATCCCCTCTCCTACAATGAGCAGTTCTTC

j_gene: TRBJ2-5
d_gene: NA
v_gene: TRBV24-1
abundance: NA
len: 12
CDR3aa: CATPEGGATQYF
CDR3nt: TGTGCCACCCCGGAGGGTGGGGCGACCCAGTACTTC

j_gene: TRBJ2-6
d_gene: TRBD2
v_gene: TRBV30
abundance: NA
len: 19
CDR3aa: CAWSPWGLAGGAGANVLTF
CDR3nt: TGTGCCTGGAGTCCATGGGGACTAGCGGGAGGGGCTGGGGCCAACGTCCTGACTTTC

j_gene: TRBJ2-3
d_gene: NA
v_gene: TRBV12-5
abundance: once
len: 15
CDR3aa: CASGLGQGLADTQYF
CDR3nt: TGTGCTAGTGGTTTAGGGCAGGGTCTCGCAGATACGCAGTATTTT

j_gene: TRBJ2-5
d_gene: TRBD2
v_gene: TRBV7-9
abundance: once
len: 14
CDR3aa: CASSLLSGGETQYF
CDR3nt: TGTGCCAGCAGCTTATTATCGGGAGGAGAGACCCAGTACTTC

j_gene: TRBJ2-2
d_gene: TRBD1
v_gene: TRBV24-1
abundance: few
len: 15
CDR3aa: CATSGGQEGTGELFF
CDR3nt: TGTGCCACCAGTGGGGGACAGGAAGGTACCGGGGAGCTGTTTTTT

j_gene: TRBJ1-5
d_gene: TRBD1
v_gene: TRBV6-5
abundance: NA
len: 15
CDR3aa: CASSYGTGGDQPQHF
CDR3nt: TGTGCCAGCAGTTACGGGACAGGGGGTGATCAGCCCCAGCATTTT

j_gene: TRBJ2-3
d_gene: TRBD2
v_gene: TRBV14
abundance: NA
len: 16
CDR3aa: CASSLISGGQTDTQYF
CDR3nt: TGTGCCAGCAGCCTGATCAGCGGGGGGCAGACAGATACGCAGTATTTT

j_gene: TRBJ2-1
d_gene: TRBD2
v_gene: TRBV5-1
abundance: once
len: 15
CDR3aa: CASSSQREWYNEQFF
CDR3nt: TGCGCCAGCAGCTCTCAGCGGGAGTGGTACAATGAGCAGTTCTTC

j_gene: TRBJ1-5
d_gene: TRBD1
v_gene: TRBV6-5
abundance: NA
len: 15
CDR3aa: CASSPDRAVNQPQHF
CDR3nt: TGTGCCAGCAGCCCGGACAGGGCAGTGAATCAGCCCCAGCATTTT

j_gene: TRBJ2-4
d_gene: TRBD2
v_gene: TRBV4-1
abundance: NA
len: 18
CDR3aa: CASSQGLAGDIAKNIQYF
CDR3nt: TGCGCCAGCAGCCAAGGACTAGCGGGAGATATAGCCAAAAACATTCAGTACTTC

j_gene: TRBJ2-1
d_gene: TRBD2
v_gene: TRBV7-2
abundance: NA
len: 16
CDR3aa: CASSFSGIGRVNEQFF
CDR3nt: TGTGCCAGCAGCTTTTCGGGAATAGGGAGGGTCAATGAGCAGTTCTTC

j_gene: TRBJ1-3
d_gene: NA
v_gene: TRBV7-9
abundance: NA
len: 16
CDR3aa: CASSRYRVHSGNTIYF
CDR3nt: TGTGCCAGCAGCCGCTACAGGGTTCATTCTGGAAACACCATATATTTT

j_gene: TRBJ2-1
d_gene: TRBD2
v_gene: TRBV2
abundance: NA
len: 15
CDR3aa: CASRTGTSARNEQFF
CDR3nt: TGTGCCAGCAGGACCGGGACTAGCGCCCGAAATGAGCAGTTCTTC

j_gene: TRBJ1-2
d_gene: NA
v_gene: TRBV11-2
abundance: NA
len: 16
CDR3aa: CASSLRSRAGNYGYTF
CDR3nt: TGTGCCAGCAGCTTAAGGTCTAGGGCAGGGAACTATGGCTACACCTTC

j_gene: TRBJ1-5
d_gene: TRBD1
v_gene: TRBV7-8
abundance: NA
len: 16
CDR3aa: CASSLAHRGINQPQHF
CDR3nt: TGTGCCAGCAGCTTAGCGCACAGGGGGATCAATCAGCCCCAGCATTTT

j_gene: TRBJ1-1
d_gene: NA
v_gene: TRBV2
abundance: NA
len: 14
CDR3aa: CASSSRRDQTEAFF
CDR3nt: TGTGCCAGCAGCTCCCGGCGGGACCAAACTGAAGCTTTCTTT

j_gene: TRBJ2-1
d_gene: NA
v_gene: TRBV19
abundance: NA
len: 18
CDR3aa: CASSTPGLGLISYNEQFF
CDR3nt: TGTGCCAGTAGTACCCCGGGACTTGGGCTGATTTCCTACAATGAGCAGTTCTTC

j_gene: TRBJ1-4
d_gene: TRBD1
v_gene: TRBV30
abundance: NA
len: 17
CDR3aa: CAWSEPGQRATNEKLFF
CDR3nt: TGTGCCTGGAGTGAGCCGGGACAGCGAGCAACTAATGAAAAACTGTTTTTT

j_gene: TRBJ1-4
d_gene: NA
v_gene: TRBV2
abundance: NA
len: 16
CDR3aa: CASSEISWGSNEKLFF
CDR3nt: TGTGCCAGCAGTGAAATAAGCTGGGGCAGCAATGAAAAACTGTTTTTT

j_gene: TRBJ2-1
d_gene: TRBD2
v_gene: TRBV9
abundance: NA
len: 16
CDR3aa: CASSVAGLAGLNEQFF
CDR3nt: TGTGCCAGCAGCGTAGCGGGACTAGCGGGACTCAATGAGCAGTTCTTC

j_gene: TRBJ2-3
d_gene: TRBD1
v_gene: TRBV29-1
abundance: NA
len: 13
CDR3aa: CSADRGQPDTQYF
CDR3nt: TGCAGCGCTGACAGGGGGCAGCCAGATACGCAGTATTTT

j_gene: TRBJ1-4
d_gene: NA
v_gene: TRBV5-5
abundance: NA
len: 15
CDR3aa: CASSLEGVALEKLFF
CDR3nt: TGTGCCAGCAGCTTGGAAGGGGTTGCGCTGGAAAAACTGTTTTTT

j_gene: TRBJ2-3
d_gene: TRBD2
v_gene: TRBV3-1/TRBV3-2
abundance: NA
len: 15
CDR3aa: CASSQGLAGADTQYF
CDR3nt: TGTGCCAGCAGCCAGGGACTAGCGGGGGCAGATACGCAGTATTTT

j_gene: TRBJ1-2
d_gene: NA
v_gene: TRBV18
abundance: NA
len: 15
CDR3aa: CASSPGGGAIYGYTF
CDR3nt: TGTGCCAGCTCACCAGGCGGGGGGGCGATCTATGGCTACACCTTC

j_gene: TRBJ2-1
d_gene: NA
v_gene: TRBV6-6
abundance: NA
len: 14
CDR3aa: CASSYPAAGGEQFF
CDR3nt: TGTGCCAGCAGTTACCCCGCAGCGGGCGGGGAGCAGTTCTTC

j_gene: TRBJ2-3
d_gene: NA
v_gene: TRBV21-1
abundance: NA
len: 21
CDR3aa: CASSKTGQGVARLAETDTQYF
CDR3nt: TGTGCCAGCAGCAAAACCGGGCAGGGGGTTGCTCGACTAGCGGAGACAGATACGCAGTATTTT

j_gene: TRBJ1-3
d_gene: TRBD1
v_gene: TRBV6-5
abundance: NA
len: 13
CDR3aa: CASNDRVRNTIYF
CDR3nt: TGTGCCAGCAACGACAGGGTTCGAAACACCATATATTTT

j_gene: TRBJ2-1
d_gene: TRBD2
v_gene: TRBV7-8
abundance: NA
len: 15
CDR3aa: CASSAGLAGGERQFF
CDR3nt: TGTGCCAGCAGCGCGGGACTAGCGGGAGGAGAGAGGCAGTTCTTC

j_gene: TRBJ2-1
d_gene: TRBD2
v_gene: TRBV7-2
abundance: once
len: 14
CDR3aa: CASSHSGSYNEQFF
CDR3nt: TGTGCCAGCAGCCATAGCGGGTCCTACAATGAGCAGTTCTTC

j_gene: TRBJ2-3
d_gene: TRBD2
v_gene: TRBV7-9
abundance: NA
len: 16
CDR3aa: CASSFRIAGITDTQYF
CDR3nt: TGTGCCAGCAGCTTTCGGATAGCGGGTATCACAGATACGCAGTATTTT

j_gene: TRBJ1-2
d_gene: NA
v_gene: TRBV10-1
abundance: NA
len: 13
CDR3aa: CASSETFNYGYTF
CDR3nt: TGCGCCAGCAGTGAGACATTTAACTATGGCTACACCTTC

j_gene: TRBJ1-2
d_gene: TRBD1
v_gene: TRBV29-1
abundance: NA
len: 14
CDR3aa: CSVHNPQGNYGYTF
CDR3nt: TGCAGCGTTCATAATCCACAGGGGAACTATGGCTACACCTTC

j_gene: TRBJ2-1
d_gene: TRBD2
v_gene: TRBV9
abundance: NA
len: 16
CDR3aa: CASSVVFAGGSNEQFF
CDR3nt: TGTGCCAGCAGCGTAGTGTTTGCGGGAGGGAGCAATGAGCAGTTCTTC

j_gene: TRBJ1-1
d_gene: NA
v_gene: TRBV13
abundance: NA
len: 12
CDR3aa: CASSSRMSEAFF
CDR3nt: TGTGCCAGCAGCTCCCGTATGTCTGAAGCTTTCTTT

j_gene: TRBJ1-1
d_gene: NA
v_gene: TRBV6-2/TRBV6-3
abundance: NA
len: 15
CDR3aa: CASSDPHTRNTEAFF
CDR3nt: TGTGCCAGCAGTGATCCTCATACTCGGAACACTGAAGCTTTCTTT

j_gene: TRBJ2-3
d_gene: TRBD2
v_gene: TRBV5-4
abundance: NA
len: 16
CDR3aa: CASSLKRELGTDTQYF
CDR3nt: TGTGCCAGCAGCTTGAAGCGGGAGCTCGGCACAGATACGCAGTATTTT

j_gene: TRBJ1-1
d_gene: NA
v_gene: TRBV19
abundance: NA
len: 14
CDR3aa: CASSIARGDTEAFF
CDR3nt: TGTGCCAGTAGTATAGCTCGGGGTGACACTGAAGCTTTCTTT

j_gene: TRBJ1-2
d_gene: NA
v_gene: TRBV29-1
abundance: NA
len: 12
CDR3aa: CSVENRYYGYTF
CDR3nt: TGCAGCGTTGAAAACAGGTACTATGGCTACACCTTC

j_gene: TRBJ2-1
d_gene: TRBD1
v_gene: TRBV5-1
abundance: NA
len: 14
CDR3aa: CASSPGQGLDEQFF
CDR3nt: TGCGCCAGCTCCCCGGGACAGGGTTTGGATGAGCAGTTCTTC

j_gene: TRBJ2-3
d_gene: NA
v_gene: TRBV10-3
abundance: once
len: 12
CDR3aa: CAISVGGDTQYF
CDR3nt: TGTGCCATCAGTGTAGGAGGGGATACGCAGTATTTT

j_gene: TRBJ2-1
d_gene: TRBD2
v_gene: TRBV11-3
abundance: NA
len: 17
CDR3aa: CASSLEALAGGHSEQFF
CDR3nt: TGTGCCAGCAGCTTAGAAGCTCTAGCGGGAGGTCACAGTGAGCAGTTCTTC

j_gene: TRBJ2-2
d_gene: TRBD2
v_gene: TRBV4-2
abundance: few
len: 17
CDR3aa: CASSPRWSGRGTGELFF
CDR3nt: TGTGCCAGCAGCCCAAGGTGGAGCGGGAGGGGCACCGGGGAGCTGTTTTTT

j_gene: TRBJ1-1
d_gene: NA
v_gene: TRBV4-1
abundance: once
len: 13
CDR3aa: CASSQPQGDEAFF
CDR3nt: TGCGCCAGCAGCCAGCCACAGGGAGATGAAGCTTTCTTT

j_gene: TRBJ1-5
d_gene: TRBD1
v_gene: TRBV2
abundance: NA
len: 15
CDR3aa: CASSGQGASNQPQHF
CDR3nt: TGTGCCAGCAGTGGACAGGGGGCTAGCAATCAGCCCCAGCATTTT

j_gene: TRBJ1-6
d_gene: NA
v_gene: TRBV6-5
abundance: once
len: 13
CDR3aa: CASATGNNSPLHF
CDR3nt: TGTGCCAGCGCTACAGGGAATAATTCACCCCTCCACTTT

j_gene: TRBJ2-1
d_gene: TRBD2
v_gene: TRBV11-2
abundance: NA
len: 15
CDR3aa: CASSSLTSGRNEQFF
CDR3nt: TGTGCCAGCAGCTCATTGACTAGCGGGAGAAATGAGCAGTTCTTC

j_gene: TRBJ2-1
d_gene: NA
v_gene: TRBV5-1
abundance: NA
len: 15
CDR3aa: CASSYRQGGVNEQFF
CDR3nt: TGCGCCAGCAGCTACAGACAGGGAGGTGTCAATGAGCAGTTCTTC